What follows are 32 T cell receptor beta chains derived from one specimen sequenced in a study of graft-versus-host responses after intestinal transplantation. These receptors are not linked to any known antigen. Sequenced by immunoSEQ multiplex PCR; TCRdb stores in-frame clones only, minus some. The top ten hold approximately 0.11% of the sample, which has about 120,000 clones, around 93% seen once. The sample here was unstimulated CD4+ T cells sorted from spleen or lymph node cells, taken before intestinal transplant. Every receptor here comes from a human donor who received an intestinal transplant.

The rearrangement uses TRBV10-3 and TRBJ2-3; 9 nucleotides match TRBD1. The CDR3 is 12 amino acids. Germline V gene data show CDR1 as ENHRY and CDR2 as SYGVKD. Unmatched junction bases numbered 5, after V lost 11 bases and J lost 5 bases. CDR3 DNA: TGTGCCGCTGGACAGGGGTTAGATACGCAGTATTTT. Translating gives CAAGQGLDTQYF.

This sequence joins TRBV30 and TRBJ2-7; maybe TRBD1 (5 bases). The V and J ends lost 5 bases and 2 bases respectively, with 16 bases between them. CDR1 and CDR2 (germline): GTSNPN, SVGIG (reference sequence). This CDR3 spans 14 amino acids. This CDR3 reads CAWSYRTNAYEQYF. The CDR3 region has the DNA TGTGCCTGGTCCTACAGGACAAATGCCTACGAGCAGTACTTC.

The chain employs TRBV6-5 and TRBJ1-2, with a weak D call TRBD1 (6 bases). From germline, CDR1 is MNHEY and CDR2 SVGAGI. The CDR3 spans 14 residues. V gave up 6 bases and J gave up 4 bases, with 15 bases separating them. CDR3 sequence: CASRSQDSLYGYTF. The CDR3 bases are TGTGCCAGCAGATCCCAGGACAGCCTCTATGGCTACACCTTC.

The V gene is TRBV27, the J gene TRBJ1-4; D is undetermined. The ends were cut back, 7 bases at V and 0 bases at J, with 15 bases in the middle. The germline gives CDR1 MNHEY, CDR2 SMNVEV (reference sequence). The CDR3 is 16 amino acids. The CDR3 sequence: CASTLAVSATNEKLFF. The CDR3 bases are TGTGCCAGCACGTTGGCGGTAAGCGCAACTAATGAAAAACTGTTTTTT.

The rearrangement joins TRBV7-9 to TRBJ1-2, with D perhaps TRBD1 (6 bases). V was clipped by 4 bases and J by 4 bases, with 13 bases between them. The CDR3 spans 14 residues. The germline gives CDR1 SEHNR, CDR2 FQNEAQ (reference sequence). CDR3 sequence reads: CASSSPDRIYGYTF. The CDR3 coding sequence is TGTGCCAGCAGCTCCCCGGACAGAATCTATGGCTACACCTTC.

The table lists this clone with a few counts. The J gene is TRBJ2-5, the V gene TRBV18; D is possibly TRBD1 or TRBD2 (6 bases each). Germline assignment: CDR1 KGHSH and CDR2 LQKENI. The CDR3 sequence is 15 residues long. V was pared by 1 base and J by 2 bases, with 11 bases between. The CDR3 nucleotides read TGTGCCAGCTCACCACTGGAGGGGGTTCAAGAGACCCAGTACTTC. This encodes CASSPLEGVQETQYF.

The rearrangement joins TRBV6-5 to TRBJ1-1, with D possibly TRBD1 on 5 matching bases. The CDR3 has 15 residues. The germline V gene encodes CDR1 MNHEY and CDR2 SVGAGI. Between the trimmed V and J ends, which lost 2 bases and 8 bases, there was a span of 18 bases. CDR3 sequence: CASSYDQGPWGEAFF. DNA of the CDR3: TGTGCCAGCAGTTACGACCAGGGACCGTGGGGAGAAGCTTTCTTT.

The CDR3 reads CASSERDPHRYEQFF. Written as DNA, the CDR3 is TGTGCCAGCAGTGAACGGGACCCCCACCGATACGAGCAGTTCTTC. The rearrangement uses TRBV2 and TRBJ2-1; D may correspond to TRBD1 or TRBD2 (5 bases each). The length of the CDR3 is 15 residues. The V gene lost 2 bases and the J gene lost 10 bases, with 18 bases spanning the gap. Germline V lookup: CDR1 SNHLY, CDR2 FYNNEI.

This clone has a single count. This chain joins TRBV7-9 and TRBJ1-4, with a tentative D call TRBD1 (5 bases). Germline assignment: CDR1 SEHNR and CDR2 FQNEAQ (reference sequence). Trimming took off 1 base at V and 3 bases at J, with 12 bases between the two ends. The CDR3 runs 16 residues. In nucleotides, the CDR3 is TGTGCCAGCAGCTTAGGGGGCAGCAGCTCTAATGAAAAACTGTTTTTT. Protein sequence: CASSLGGSSSNEKLFF.

The chain is built from TRBV18 and TRBJ2-3; 8 nucleotides align to TRBD2. This CDR3 has 16 amino acids. J was trimmed by 3 bases and V by 3 bases; bases with no gene match: 8. Germline CDR1 reads KGHSH; CDR2 reads LQKENI. CDR3: CASSPAGTRSTDTQYF. The CDR3 nucleotides read TGTGCCAGCTCACCGGCCGGGACTAGGAGTACAGATACGCAGTATTTT.

The chain has TRBV9 and TRBJ2-3, with 9 bases identical to TRBD2. Trimming cost V 1 base and J 5 bases; bases outside gene matches: 14. CDR3 length: 18 amino acids. CDR1 and CDR2 (germline): SGDLS, YYNGEE. CDR3 protein: CASSVSIRREGRGDTQYF. As DNA, the CDR3 is TGTGCCAGCAGCGTATCCATTCGGCGGGAGGGCCGGGGAGATACGCAGTATTTT.

The V gene is TRBV30, the J gene TRBJ1-2, with a possible D match to TRBD1 (5 bases). This CDR3 has 15 amino acids. Trimming removed 0 bases from V and 4 bases from J, with 15 bases in between. Germline values: CDR1 GTSNPN, CDR2 SVGIG (reference sequence). CDR3 sequence (DNA): TGTGCCTGGAGTGTACGGGACGGCGCTCTCTATGGCTACACCTTC. Protein product: CAWSVRDGALYGYTF.

The J gene is TRBJ2-3, the V gene TRBV11-3; 9 bases are shared with TRBD2. The CDR3 totals 16 residues. Germline values: CDR1 SGHNT, CDR2 YENEEA. The V and J ends lost 1 base and 3 bases, in that order; junction bases with no gene match: 5. The CDR3 is CASSLGVAGATDTQYF. CDR3 sequence (DNA): TGTGCCAGCAGCTTAGGGGTAGCGGGAGCAACAGATACGCAGTATTTT.

J is TRBJ2-7 and V is TRBV4-1; the D is unclear. Trimming shortened V by 3 bases and J by 2 bases, and 11 bases separated the two germline ends. The length of the CDR3 is 14 residues. The V gene's germline CDR1 is MGHRA and CDR2 YSYEKL. CDR3 sequence (DNA): TGCGCCAGCAGCCAGTCATTCTTTACCTACGAGCAGTACTTC. Translation gives CASSQSFFTYEQYF.

The V gene is TRBV19, the J gene TRBJ1-2; D might be TRBD1 (6 bases). Germline assignment: CDR1 LNHDA and CDR2 SQIVND (reference sequence). Trimming pared 4 bases from V and 0 bases from J, leaving 9 bases between. This CDR3 comprises 14 residues. The CDR3 nucleotides read TGTGCCAGTAGTACGACAGGAGCTAACTATGGCTACACCTTC. Its translation is CASSTTGANYGYTF.

The rearrangement joins TRBV29-1 to TRBJ2-5; 13 bases agree with TRBD2. Trimming cost V 7 bases and J 2 bases; bases outside gene matches: 4. CDR3 length: 14 amino acids. The germline gives CDR1 SQVTM, CDR2 ANQGSEA. The CDR3 sequence is CSATGLAGQETQYF. The CDR3 coding sequence is TGCAGCGCCACGGGACTAGCGGGGCAAGAGACCCAGTACTTC.

This clone was observed a few times. The chain employs TRBV5-1 and TRBJ2-3; TRBD1 matches 9 bases. This CDR3 region has 17 residues. Germline CDR1 and CDR2: SGHRS and YFSETQ. V was pared by 1 base and J by 0 bases, with 6 bases of the junction left unmatched. The DNA of the CDR3 is TGCGCCAGCAGCTTGTCCGGGACAGGGCCTAGCACAGATACGCAGTATTTT. Amino acids: CASSLSGTGPSTDTQYF.

This clone was found once. The V and J genes are TRBV2 and TRBJ2-1; D is uncertain. The ends were cut back, 5 bases at V and 2 bases at J, with 13 bases in the middle. Germline V gene lookup returns CDR1 SNHLY and CDR2 FYNNEI. The CDR3 loop spans 15 amino acids. The CDR3, as DNA: TGTGCCAGCAGTCCCCGACTGAGTACCTACAATGAGCAGTTCTTC. Translating gives CASSPRLSTYNEQFF.

This clone showed up just once. The chain employs TRBV11-1 and TRBJ2-1; 11 bases fit TRBD2. CDR3 length equals 18 residues. The germline V gene encodes CDR1 SGHAT and CDR2 FQDESV (reference sequence). V was pared by 2 bases and J by 8 bases, with 14 bases of the junction left unmatched. The DNA for the CDR3 is TGTGCCAGCAGCTTACGGGCTGGGCTAGCGGGAGGAGTTGATGAGCAGTTCTTC. This gives the protein CASSLRAGLAGGVDEQFF.

This clone was detected only once. The V gene is TRBV7-2, the J gene TRBJ2-1; 11 bases agree with TRBD2. Losses at the gene ends were 3 bases for V and 5 bases for J; bases not matched to a gene: 3. The CDR3 is 15 residues long. Germline V CDR1 and CDR2: SGHTA, FQGNSA. The CDR3 DNA reads TGTGCCAGCAGCTTTACTAGCGGGAGACACAATGAGCAGTTCTTC. It is translated as CASSFTSGRHNEQFF.

The chain combines TRBV9 with TRBJ2-3; 8 bases map to TRBD1. Germline values: CDR1 SGDLS, CDR2 YYNGEE. The junction had 5 bases not matched to a gene; V was cut back by 0 bases and J by 2 bases. The CDR3 totals 16 residues. Here the CDR3 DNA reads TGTGCCAGCAGCGTAGCGGCAGGGGGCCCCACAGATACGCAGTATTTT. This gives the protein CASSVAAGGPTDTQYF. The whole variable domain, remainder taken from reference TRBV9 and TRBJ2-3, is DSGVTQTPKHLITATGQRVTLRCSPRSGDLSVYWYQQSLDQGLQFLIQYYNGEERAKGNILERFSAQQFPDLHSELNLSSLELGDSALYFCASSVAAGGPTDTQYFGPGTRLTVL.

As for this clone: Other DNA variants within this sample encode the same CDR3. This rearrangement joins TRBV9 to TRBJ1-5; D call uncertain. Germline V gives CDR1 SGDLS, CDR2 YYNGEE. The CDR3 loop spans 14 amino acids. V lost 2 bases, J lost 0 bases, and 6 bases lay in between. The CDR3 sequence is CASSVGVSNQPQHF. The CDR3 DNA reads TGTGCCAGCAGCGTCGGTGTTAGCAATCAGCCCCAGCATTTT.

This clone was counted once. The same CDR3 also results from other DNA sequences found in this sample. This rearrangement joins TRBV9 to TRBJ2-5; D is unclear. With 0 bases removed from V and 4 bases from J, the gap between germline ends came to 7 bases. Germline CDR1 SGDLS, CDR2 YYNGEE. This CDR3 has 13 residues. CDR3 sequence: CASSVAGRETQYF. The CDR3 DNA sequence: TGTGCCAGCAGCGTAGCAGGTAGAGAGACCCAGTACTTC. Drawing the rest from reference TRBV9 and TRBJ2-5, the complete variable domain is DSGVTQTPKHLITATGQRVTLRCSPRSGDLSVYWYQQSLDQGLQFLIQYYNGEERAKGNILERFSAQQFPDLHSELNLSSLELGDSALYFCASSVAGRETQYFGPGTRLLVL.

This chain connects TRBV6-5 to TRBJ2-5; TRBD2 matches 12 bases. Near its end, the DNA agrees better with TRBJ2-7, so the J call may be wrong. Germline lookup yields CDR1 MNHEY and CDR2 SVGAGI. This CDR3 comprises 15 residues. The CDR3 nucleotides read TGTGCCAGCAGGTCTCGACTAGCGGGAGACAACGAGCAGTACTTC. Translating gives CASRSRLAGDNEQYF.

This clone showed up just once. The rearrangement joins TRBV29-1 to TRBJ2-3; D ambiguous. Germline CDR1 is SQVTM and CDR2 is ANQGSEA. V was shortened by 5 bases and J by 2 bases, with 5 bases between the two germline ends. This CDR3 is built from 11 residues. CDR3 region: CSVSLTDTQYF. The CDR3 bases are TGCAGCGTTTCCCTCACAGATACGCAGTATTTT.

This sequence joins TRBV4-1 and TRBJ1-5, with unresolved D. Germline lookup yields CDR1 MGHRA and CDR2 YSYEKL. This CDR3 contains 16 residues. Trimming shortened V by 1 base and J by 5 bases, and 15 bases separated the two germline ends. The CDR3 DNA sequence: TGCGCCAGCAGCCAAGGATCAGGCGACATAGATCAGCCCCAGCATTTT. It yields the protein CASSQGSGDIDQPQHF.

V and J are TRBV30 and TRBJ2-1; the D is unclear. V lost 1 base and J 0 bases, leaving 1 base between the germline ends. The V gene's germline CDR1 is GTSNPN and CDR2 SVGIG (reference sequence). This CDR3 spans 12 amino acids. The CDR3 is CAWSASYNEQFF. CDR3 bases: TGTGCCTGGAGTGCCTCCTACAATGAGCAGTTCTTC.

The chain has TRBV2 and TRBJ1-4; 7 bases map to TRBD1. The CDR3 length is 14 residues. With V trimmed by 6 bases and J by 8 bases, 9 bases remained unmatched. Germline CDR1 is SNHLY and CDR2 is FYNNEI. The CDR3 sequence is CASRAIGTAEKLFF. The CDR3 DNA follows: TGTGCCAGCAGGGCAATTGGGACAGCCGAAAAACTGTTTTTT. The full variable domain, in which reference TRBV2 and TRBJ1-4 provide the parts outside the CDR3, is EPEVTQTPSHQVTQMGQEVILRCVPISNHLYFYWYRQILGQKVEFLVSFYNNEISEKSEIFDDQFSVERPDGSNFTLKIRSTKLEDSAMYFCASRAIGTAEKLFFGSGTQLSVL.

The CDR3 is CASSSSGGYEQYF. The CDR3 nucleotides read TGTGCCAGCAGCTCCTCAGGGGGCTACGAGCAGTACTTC. This rearrangement joins TRBV7-3 to TRBJ2-7; TRBD1 agrees at 7 bases. J lost 3 bases, V lost 4 bases, and 3 bases had no gene match. The V gene's germline CDR1 is SGHTA and CDR2 FQGTGA. The CDR3 runs to 13 residues.

The J gene is TRBJ2-7, the V gene TRBV2; D gene ambiguous. CDR3 length equals 16 residues. Germline-derived CDR1 and CDR2 are SNHLY and FYNNEI. V lost 5 bases to trimming and J lost 0 bases, with 17 bases between them. CDR3 nucleotides: TGTGCCAGCAGTCACCGGCCGCGCAAGAGCTCCTACGAGCAGTACTTC. It is translated as CASSHRPRKSSYEQYF.

V usage is TRBV5-8 and J usage is TRBJ1-2, with a tentative D call TRBD1 (6 bases). There are 16 residues in the CDR3. V lost 1 base and J 5 bases, leaving 18 bases between the germline ends. Germline V gene lookup returns CDR1 SGHTS and CDR2 YDEGEE. In DNA form, the CDR3 reads TGTGCCAGCAGCTTGTGGCCCCCGGGACAACGATATGGCTACACCTTC. It encodes CASSLWPPGQRYGYTF.

The rearrangement links TRBV5-1 to TRBJ2-7, with D perhaps matching TRBD1 (5 bases). CDR3 length equals 13 residues. Germline V lookup: CDR1 SGHRS, CDR2 YFSETQ. V was trimmed by 0 bases and J by 3 bases, leaving 7 bases between them. The DNA for the CDR3 is TGCGCCAGCAGCTTGGCGACAGTCTACGAGCAGTACTTC. Translating gives CASSLATVYEQYF.